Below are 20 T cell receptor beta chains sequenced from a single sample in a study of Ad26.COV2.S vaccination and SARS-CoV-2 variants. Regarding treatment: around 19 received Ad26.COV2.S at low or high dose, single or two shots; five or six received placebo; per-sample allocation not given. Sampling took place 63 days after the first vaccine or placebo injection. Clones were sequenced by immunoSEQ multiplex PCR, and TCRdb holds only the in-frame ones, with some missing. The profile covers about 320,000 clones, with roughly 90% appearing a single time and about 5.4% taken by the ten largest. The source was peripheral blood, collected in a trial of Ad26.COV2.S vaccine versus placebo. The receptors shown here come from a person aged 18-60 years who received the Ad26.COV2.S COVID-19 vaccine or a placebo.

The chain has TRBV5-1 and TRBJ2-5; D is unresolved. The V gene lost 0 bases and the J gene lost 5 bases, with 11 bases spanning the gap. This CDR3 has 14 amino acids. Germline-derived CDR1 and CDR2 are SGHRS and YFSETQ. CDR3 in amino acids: CASSLAVAGETQYF. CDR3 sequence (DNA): TGCGCCAGCAGCTTGGCGGTAGCCGGCGAGACCCAGTACTTC.

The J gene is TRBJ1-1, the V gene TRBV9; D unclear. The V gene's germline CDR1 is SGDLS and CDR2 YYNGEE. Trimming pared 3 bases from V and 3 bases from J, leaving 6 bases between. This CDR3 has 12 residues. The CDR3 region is CASSALYTEAFF. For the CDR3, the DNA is TGTGCCAGCAGCGCTTTATACACTGAAGCTTTCTTT.

CDR3: CASSLNGFTEAFF. CDR3 nucleotides: TGTGCCAGCAGCTTAAACGGGTTCACTGAAGCTTTCTTT. The chain couples TRBV6-5 to TRBJ1-1, with no clear D. The germline CDR1 and CDR2 sequences are MNHEY and SVGAGI. V was clipped by 6 bases and J by 4 bases, with 12 bases between them. The CDR3 runs 13 residues.

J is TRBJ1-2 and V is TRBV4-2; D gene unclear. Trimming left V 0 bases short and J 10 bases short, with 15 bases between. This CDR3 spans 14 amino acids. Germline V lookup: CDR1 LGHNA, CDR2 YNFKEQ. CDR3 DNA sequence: TGTGCCAGCAGCCAAGATATCCCCATTGGGGACTACACCTTC. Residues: CASSQDIPIGDYTF.

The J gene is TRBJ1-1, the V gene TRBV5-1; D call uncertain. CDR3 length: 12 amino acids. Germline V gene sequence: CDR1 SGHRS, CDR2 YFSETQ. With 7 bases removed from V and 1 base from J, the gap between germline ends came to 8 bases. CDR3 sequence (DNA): TGCGCCAGCCCCCCGAAGAACACTGAAGCTTTCTTT. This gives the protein CASPPKNTEAFF.

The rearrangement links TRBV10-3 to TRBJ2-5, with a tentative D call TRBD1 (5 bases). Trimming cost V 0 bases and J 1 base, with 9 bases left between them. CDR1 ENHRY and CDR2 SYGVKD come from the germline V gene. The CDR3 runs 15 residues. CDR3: CAISESGQGQETQYF. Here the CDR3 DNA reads TGTGCCATCAGTGAGTCGGGCCAGGGCCAAGAGACCCAGTACTTC.

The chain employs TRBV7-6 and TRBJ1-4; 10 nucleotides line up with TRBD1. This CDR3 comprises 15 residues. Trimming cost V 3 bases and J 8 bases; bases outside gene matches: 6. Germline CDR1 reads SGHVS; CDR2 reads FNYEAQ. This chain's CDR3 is CASSLLGQGREKLFF. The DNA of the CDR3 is TGTGCCAGCAGCTTGTTGGGACAGGGGAGGGAAAAACTGTTTTTT.

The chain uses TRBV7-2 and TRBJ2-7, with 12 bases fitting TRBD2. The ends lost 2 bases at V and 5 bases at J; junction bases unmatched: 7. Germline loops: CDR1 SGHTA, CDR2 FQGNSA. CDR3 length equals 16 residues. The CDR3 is CASSLLLAGGPHEQYF. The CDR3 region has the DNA TGTGCCAGCAGCTTACTGCTAGCGGGGGGGCCCCACGAGCAGTACTTC.

This CDR3 is CASSPVGNTIYF. CDR3 nucleotides: TGTGCCAGCAGCCCTGTTGGAAACACCATATATTTT. The V gene is TRBV2, the J gene TRBJ1-3; D gene unclear. This CDR3 region has 12 residues. CDR1 is SNHLY, CDR2 FYNNEI, per germline. V lost 6 bases, J lost 3 bases, and 6 bases lay in between.

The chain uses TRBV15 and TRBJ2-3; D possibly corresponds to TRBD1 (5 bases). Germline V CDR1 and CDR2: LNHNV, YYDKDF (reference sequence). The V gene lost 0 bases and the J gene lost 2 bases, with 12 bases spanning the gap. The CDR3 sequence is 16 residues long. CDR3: CATSRDQGALTDTQYF. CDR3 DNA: TGTGCCACCAGCAGAGATCAAGGGGCCCTCACAGATACGCAGTATTTT.

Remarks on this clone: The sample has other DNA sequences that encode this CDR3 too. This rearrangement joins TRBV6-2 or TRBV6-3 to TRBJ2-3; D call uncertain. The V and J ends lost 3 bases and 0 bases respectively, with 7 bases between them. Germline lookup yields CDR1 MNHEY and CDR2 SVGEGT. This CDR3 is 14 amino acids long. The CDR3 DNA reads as TGTGCCAGCAGTTATGGCCGCAGCACAGATACGCAGTATTTT. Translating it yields CASSYGRSTDTQYF.

The CDR3 DNA reads as TGTGCCAGCAGCTTTGGAGTGTACACAGATACGCAGTATTTT. It specifies CASSFGVYTDTQYF. The rearrangement joins TRBV5-8 to TRBJ2-3; no firm D call. Germline CDR1 is SGHTS and CDR2 is YDEGEE. The CDR3 extends over 14 amino acids. Trimming left V 2 bases short and J 2 bases short, with 9 bases between.

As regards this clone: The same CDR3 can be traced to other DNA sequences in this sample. The CDR3 DNA sequence: TGCGCCAGCAGCCAAGCCGGGACTAGCTCCTACAATGAGCAGTTCTTC. Encoded protein: CASSQAGTSSYNEQFF. The gene calls are TRBV4-1 and TRBJ2-1; 8 nucleotides align to TRBD2. The CDR3 extends over 16 amino acids. Germline CDR1 reads MGHRA; CDR2 reads YSYEKL. V gave up 1 base and J gave up 0 bases; unmatched junction bases: 2.

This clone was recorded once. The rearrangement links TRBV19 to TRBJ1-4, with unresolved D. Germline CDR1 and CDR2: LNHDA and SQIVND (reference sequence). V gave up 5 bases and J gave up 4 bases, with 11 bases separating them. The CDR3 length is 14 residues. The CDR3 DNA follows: TGTGCCAGTAGTGAGGCAGGTGGTAATGAAAAACTGTTTTTT. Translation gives CASSEAGGNEKLFF. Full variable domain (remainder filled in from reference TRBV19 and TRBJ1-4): DGGITQSPKYLFRKEGQNVTLSCEQNLNHDAMYWYRQDPGQGLRLIYYSQIVNDFQKGDIAEGYSVSREKKESFPLTVTSAQKNPTAFYLCASSEAGGNEKLFFGSGTQLSVL.

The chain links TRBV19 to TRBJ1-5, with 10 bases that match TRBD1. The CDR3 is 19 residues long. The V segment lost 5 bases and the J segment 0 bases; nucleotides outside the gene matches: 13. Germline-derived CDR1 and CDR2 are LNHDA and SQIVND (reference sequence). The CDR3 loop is CASSPPRTGGAYSNQPQHF. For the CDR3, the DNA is TGTGCCAGTAGTCCACCCCGGACAGGGGGGGCATATAGCAATCAGCCCCAGCATTTT.

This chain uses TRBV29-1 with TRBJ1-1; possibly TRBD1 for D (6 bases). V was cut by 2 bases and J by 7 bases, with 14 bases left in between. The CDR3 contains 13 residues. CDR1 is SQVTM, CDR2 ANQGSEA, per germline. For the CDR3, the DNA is TGCAGCGTTGAACCACGACAGGCAGTTGAAGCTTTCTTT. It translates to CSVEPRQAVEAFF.

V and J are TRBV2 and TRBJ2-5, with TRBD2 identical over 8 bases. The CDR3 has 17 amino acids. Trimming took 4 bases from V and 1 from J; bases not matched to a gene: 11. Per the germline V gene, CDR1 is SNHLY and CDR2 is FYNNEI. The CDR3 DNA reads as TGTGCCAGCAGTGGTGAGCGGGGGCCTTCCTCCCAAGAGACCCAGTACTTC. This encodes CASSGERGPSSQETQYF.

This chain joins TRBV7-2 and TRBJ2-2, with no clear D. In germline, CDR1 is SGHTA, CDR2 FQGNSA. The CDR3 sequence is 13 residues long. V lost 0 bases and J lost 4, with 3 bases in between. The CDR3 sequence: CASSLAGTGELFF. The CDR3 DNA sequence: TGTGCCAGCAGCTTAGCGGGCACCGGGGAGCTGTTTTTT.

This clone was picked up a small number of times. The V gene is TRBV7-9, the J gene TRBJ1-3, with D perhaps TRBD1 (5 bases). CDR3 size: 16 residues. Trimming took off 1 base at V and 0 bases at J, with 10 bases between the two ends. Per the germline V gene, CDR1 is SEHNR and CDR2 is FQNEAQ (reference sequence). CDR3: CASSLGDPSSGNTIYF. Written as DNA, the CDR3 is TGTGCCAGCAGCTTAGGGGACCCCAGCTCTGGAAACACCATATATTTT.

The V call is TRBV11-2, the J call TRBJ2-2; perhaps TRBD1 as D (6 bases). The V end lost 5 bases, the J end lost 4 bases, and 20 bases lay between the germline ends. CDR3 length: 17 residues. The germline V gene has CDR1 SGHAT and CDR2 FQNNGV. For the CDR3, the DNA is TGTGCCAGCAGCCCTTGGACAGTCGCGCTGGGCACCGGGGAGCTGTTTTTT. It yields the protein CASSPWTVALGTGELFF.